These 6 T cell receptor beta chains originate from one sample sequenced in a study of blood T cell repertoires in COVID-19 (TCRdb year 2020). Library preparation used the immunoSEQ multiplex PCR assay. Here the immuneACCESS table is served through TCRdb, limited to in-frame sequences with V and J called. Missing clones are a known gap in these copies; in checked studies unresolved V genes cover under half, and the rest lacks a known reason. For this sample the table gives under 500,000 clones, of which around 89% were detected only once. The leading ten clones occupy over 4% of the sample. The sequenced sample consisted of peripheral blood. These receptors originate from a woman in her 30s with acute or convalescent COVID-19.

The V call is TRBV15, the J call TRBJ2-5, with D tentatively TRBD2 (6 bases). V lost 0 bases to trimming and J lost 2 bases, with 13 bases between them. Germline assignment: CDR1 LNHNV and CDR2 YYDKDF (reference sequence). The CDR3 runs 16 residues. In DNA, the CDR3 is TGTGCCACCAGCAGAGACGCTTCCGGGACTCAAGAGACCCAGTACTTC. Translation gives CATSRDASGTQETQYF.

V and J are TRBV3-1 (or the pseudogene TRBV3-2) and TRBJ2-5; 10 bases fit TRBD1. Germline V lookup: CDR1 LGHDT, CDR2 YNNKEL (reference sequence). The length of the CDR3 is 14 residues. Trimming cost V 6 bases and J 5 bases; bases outside gene matches: 6. The CDR3 sequence: CASRLDRGRETQYF. The DNA for the CDR3 is TGTGCCAGCAGGCTTGACAGGGGGCGGGAGACCCAGTACTTC.

The chain employs TRBV3-1 (or the pseudogene TRBV3-2) and TRBJ2-7, with a tentative D call TRBD1 (6 bases). Germline CDR1 is LGHDT and CDR2 is YNNKEL (reference sequence). Trimming removed 5 bases at V and 4 bases at J, with 12 bases between. This CDR3 region has 13 residues. The CDR3: CASSKSDRYEQYF. The CDR3 region has the DNA TGTGCCAGCAGCAAGAGCGACAGGTACGAGCAGTACTTC.

The J gene is TRBJ1-2, the V gene TRBV24-1; the match to TRBD1 covers 8 bases. The CDR3 consists of 14 residues. In germline, CDR1 is KGHDR, CDR2 SFDVKD. The V and J ends lost 4 bases and 6 bases, in that order; junction bases with no gene match: 6. CDR3 sequence: CATSEPGQAHGYTF. The CDR3 DNA is TGTGCCACCAGTGAACCGGGACAGGCGCATGGCTACACCTTC.

This clone was counted only a few times. The chain links TRBV7-9 to TRBJ2-7; 7 bases fit TRBD1. V shed 1 base and J 3 bases; nucleotides not matched to a gene: 6. Germline V gene sequence: CDR1 SEHNR, CDR2 FQNEAQ (reference sequence). CDR3 length: 15 amino acids. CDR3: CASSLGGQKSYEQYF. CDR3 coding DNA: TGTGCCAGCAGCTTAGGGGGACAGAAAAGCTACGAGCAGTACTTC. The full variable domain, rest sourced from reference TRBV7-9 and TRBJ2-7, is DTGVSQNPRHKITKRGQNVTFRCDPISEHNRLYWYRQTLGQGPEFLTYFQNEAQLEKSRLLSDRFSAERPKGSFSTLEIQRTEQGDSAMYLCASSLGGQKSYEQYFGPGTRLTVT.

Concerning this clone itself: The same CDR3 can be traced to other DNA sequences in this sample. The chain carries TRBV27 and TRBJ2-7; 12 bases fit TRBD2. CDR1 and CDR2 (germline): MNHEY, SMNVEV (reference sequence). The CDR3 contains 16 residues. V was clipped by 4 bases and J by 1 base; unmatched bases: 5. The DNA of the CDR3 is TGTGCCAGCAGTTCCTTGACTAGCGGGGGATCCTACGAGCAGTACTTC. Its translation: CASSSLTSGGSYEQYF.